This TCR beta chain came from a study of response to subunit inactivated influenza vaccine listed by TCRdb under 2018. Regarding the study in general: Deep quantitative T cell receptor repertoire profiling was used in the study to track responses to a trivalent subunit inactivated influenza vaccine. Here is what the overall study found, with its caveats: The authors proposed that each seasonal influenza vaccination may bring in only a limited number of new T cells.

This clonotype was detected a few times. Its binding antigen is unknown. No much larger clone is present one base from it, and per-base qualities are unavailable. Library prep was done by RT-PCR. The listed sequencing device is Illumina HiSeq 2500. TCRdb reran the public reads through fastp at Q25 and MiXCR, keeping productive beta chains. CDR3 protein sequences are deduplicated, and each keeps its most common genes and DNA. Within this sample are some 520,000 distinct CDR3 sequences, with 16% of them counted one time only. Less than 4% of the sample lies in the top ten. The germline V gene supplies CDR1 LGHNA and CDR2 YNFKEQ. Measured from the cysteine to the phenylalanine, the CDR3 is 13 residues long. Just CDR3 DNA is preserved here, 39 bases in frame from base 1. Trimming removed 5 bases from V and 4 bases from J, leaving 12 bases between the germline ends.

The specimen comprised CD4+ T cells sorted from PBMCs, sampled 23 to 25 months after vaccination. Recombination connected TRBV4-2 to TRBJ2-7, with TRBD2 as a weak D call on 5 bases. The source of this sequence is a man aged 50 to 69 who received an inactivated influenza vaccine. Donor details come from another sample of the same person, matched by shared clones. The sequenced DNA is TGTGCCAGCAGCAGGGAGCAGGTTTACGAGCAGTACTTC. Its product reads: CASSREQVYEQYF.